This record looks at one T cell receptor (beta chain) sequence and its context. The sample comes from a study of blood T cell repertoires in COVID-19. Across the whole study: COVID-19 samples collected from the United States, Italy and Spain covered acute and convalescent phases.

Participant age was roughly 18 to 100 years, and participants resided in roughly 24 US areas. A COVID-19 case had been met by exposed participants during the 2 weeks before study entry. As originally analysed: Counts of nucleated cells, estimated from reference gene primer amplification, were obtained. Clones were read by immunoSEQ multiplex PCR, and TCRdb kept only the in-frame ones, dropping some. V, J and clone size reflect that table, while D and trimming were determined from the DNA. Among more than 300,000 clones listed, approximately 89% were seen once. From germline, CDR1 is SNHLY and CDR2 FYNNEI. The CDR3 is 15 residues long. The trim removed 4 bases at V and 3 bases at J, leaving 7 bases unmatched.

Sequencing was performed on PBMCs or T cells enriched from blood (not recorded which). The clonotype was recovered from a woman aged 40 to 50 who had been exposed to COVID-19. The rearrangement joins TRBV2 to TRBJ2-5, with TRBD2 identical over 8 bases. CDR3 residues: CASSGTIAGKETQYF. Here the CDR3 DNA reads TGTGCCAGCAGTGGCACCATAGCGGGGAAAGAGACCCAGTACTTC.